This T cell receptor beta chain was sequenced during a study of T cell responses to AZD1222 COVID-19 vaccine. The germline V gene has CDR1 SNHLY and CDR2 FYNNEI. Trimming removed 11 bases from V and 2 bases from J, with 20 bases in between. This CDR3 spans 15 amino acids. Regarding the study as a whole: Two AZD1222 doses significantly raised spike-specific TCR breadth and depth over controls.

Libraries were prepared by immunoSEQ multiplex PCR; TCRdb keeps only in-frame clonotypes and omits some of them. The table lists around 130,000 clones, more than 85% of them singletons. As concerns this clone: What it recognizes is unknown.

The input for sequencing was peripheral blood, taken on day 0 of AZD1222 vaccination. This clonotype was obtained from an adult in good health. This sequence joins TRBV2 and TRBJ2-3, with D perhaps TRBD2 (6 bases). DNA of the CDR3: TGTGCCGGACAAGTCGGGCGGGGTGACACAGATACGCAGTATTTT. Protein: CAGQVGRGDTDTQYF.